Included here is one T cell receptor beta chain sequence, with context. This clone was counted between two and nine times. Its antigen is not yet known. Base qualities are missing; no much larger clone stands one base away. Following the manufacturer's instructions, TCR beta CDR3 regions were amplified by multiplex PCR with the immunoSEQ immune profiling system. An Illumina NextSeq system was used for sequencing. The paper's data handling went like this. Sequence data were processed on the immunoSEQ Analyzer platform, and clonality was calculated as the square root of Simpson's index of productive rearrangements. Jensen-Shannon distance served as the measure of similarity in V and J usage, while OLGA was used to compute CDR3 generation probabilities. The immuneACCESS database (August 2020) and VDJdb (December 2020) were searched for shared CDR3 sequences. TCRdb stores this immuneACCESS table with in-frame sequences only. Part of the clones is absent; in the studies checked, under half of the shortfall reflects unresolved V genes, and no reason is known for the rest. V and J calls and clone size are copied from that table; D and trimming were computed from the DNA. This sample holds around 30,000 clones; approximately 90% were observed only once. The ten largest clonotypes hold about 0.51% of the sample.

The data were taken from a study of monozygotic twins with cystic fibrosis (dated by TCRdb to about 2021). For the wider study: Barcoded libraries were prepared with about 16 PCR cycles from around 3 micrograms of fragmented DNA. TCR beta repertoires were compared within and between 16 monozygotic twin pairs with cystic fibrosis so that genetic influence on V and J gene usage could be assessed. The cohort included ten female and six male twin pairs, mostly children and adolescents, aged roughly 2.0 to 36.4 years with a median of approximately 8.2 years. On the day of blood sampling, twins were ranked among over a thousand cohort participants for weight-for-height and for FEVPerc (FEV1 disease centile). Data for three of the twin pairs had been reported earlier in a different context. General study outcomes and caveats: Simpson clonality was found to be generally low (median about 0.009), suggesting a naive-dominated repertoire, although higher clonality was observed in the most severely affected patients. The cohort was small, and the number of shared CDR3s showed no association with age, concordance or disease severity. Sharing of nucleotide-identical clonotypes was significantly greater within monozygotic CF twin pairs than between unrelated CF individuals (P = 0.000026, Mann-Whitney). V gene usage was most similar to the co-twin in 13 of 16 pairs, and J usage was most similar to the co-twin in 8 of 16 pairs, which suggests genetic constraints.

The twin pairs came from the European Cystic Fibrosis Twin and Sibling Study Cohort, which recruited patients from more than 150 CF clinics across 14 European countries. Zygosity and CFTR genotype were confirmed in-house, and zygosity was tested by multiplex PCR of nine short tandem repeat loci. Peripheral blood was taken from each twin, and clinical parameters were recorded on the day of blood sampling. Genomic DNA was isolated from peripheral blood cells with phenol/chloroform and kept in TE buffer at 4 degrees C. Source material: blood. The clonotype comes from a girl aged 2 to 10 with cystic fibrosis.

CDR3 loop: CAIGAGQTYEQYF. The nucleotide sequence reads TGTGCCATCGGAGCGGGACAGACCTACGAGCAGTACTTC. Here the chain combines TRBV10-3 and TRBJ2-7; the D gene is possibly TRBD1 or TRBD2, with 7 bases matching each. The trim is 8 bases for V and 2 bases for J, with a gap of 13 bases between the germline ends. Via the germline V gene, CDR1 is ENHRY and CDR2 SYGVKD. From the cysteine through the phenylalanine, the CDR3 covers 13 amino acids. Left in the record is the CDR3 DNA by itself, 39 bases read in frame from the first base.